This T cell receptor (beta chain) is drawn from a study of blood T cell repertoires in COVID-19. Study in general: Both acute and convalescent COVID-19 samples were obtained from the United States, Italy and Spain. PBMCs, B-cell-depleted T cells, or T cells were the source of the cDNA or gDNA that made up the material.

The Seattle site enrolled patients during active infection and followed them longitudinally. The V gene lost 0 bases and the J gene lost 4 bases, with 11 bases spanning the gap. There are 14 residues in the CDR3. Germline V gene sequence: CDR1 SGDLS, CDR2 YYNGEE. Here immunoSEQ multiplex PCR was the method, and the copy in TCRdb shows in-frame clones only, minus some. The table shows 110,000 or so clones, with around 85% occurring only once. The J gene is TRBJ2-7, the V gene TRBV9, with D perhaps matching TRBD2 (6 bases). The receptor was isolated from an older woman with COVID-19, enrolled during active disease. What was sequenced was peripheral blood. The CDR3 here is CASSVVGGPYEQYF. The CDR3 nucleotides are TGTGCCAGCAGCGTAGTCGGAGGGCCTTACGAGCAGTACTTC.